These 21 T cell receptor beta chains share one sample of origin, sequenced in a study of cytomegalovirus exposure and HLA in healthy donors. In the PCR, 60 Vbeta and 13 Jbeta primers were used. Clones were sequenced by immunoSEQ multiplex PCR, and TCRdb holds only the in-frame ones, with some missing. The repertoire holds 180,000 or so clones, with about 75% as singletons. Material: PBMCs. The origin of the receptors is a woman aged 40 to 50 in good health and CMV-seropositive.

The V call is TRBV9, the J call TRBJ2-1, with 11 bases identical to TRBD1. V trimming: 2 bases; J trimming: 2 bases; junction bases outside the gene matches: 3. CDR1 and CDR2 (germline): SGDLS, YYNGEE. The CDR3 spans 16 residues. CDR3 DNA sequence: TGTGCCAGCAGCGTCGTGGGACAGGGGGCCTACAATGAGCAGTTCTTC. Residues: CASSVVGQGAYNEQFF.

Concerning this clone itself: This sample includes further DNA sequences coding for the same CDR3. The chain combines TRBV2 with TRBJ2-6; D is perhaps TRBD1 (6 bases). This CDR3 comprises 15 residues. Deletions cut 1 base from V and 2 bases from J, with 6 bases between. Germline V gives CDR1 SNHLY, CDR2 FYNNEI. CDR3 sequence (DNA): TGTGCCAGCAGTGAAGAGGGGGCTGGGGCCAACGTCCTGACTTTC. It yields the protein CASSEEGAGANVLTF.

To note about this clone: One end of the junction is discordant with germline, which a read error may explain. The rearrangement links TRBV7-7 to TRBJ2-1, with 14 bases lining up with TRBD2. The CDR3 spans 17 residues. Germline loops: CDR1 SSHAT, CDR2 FNYEAQ (reference sequence). The CDR3 is CASSLAPGLAGVNEQFF. The CDR3 DNA is TGTGCTAGCAGCTTAGCGCCGGGACTAGCGGGAGTAAATGAGCAGTTCTTC.

The V gene is TRBV5-1, the J gene TRBJ1-1; 7 bases are shared with TRBD1. Trimming cost V 0 bases and J 1 base; bases outside gene matches: 3. CDR3 length: 15 residues. Germline CDR1 and CDR2: SGHRS and YFSETQ. In DNA, the CDR3 is TGCGCCAGCAGCTTGGGGGACAGTCCGAACACTGAAGCTTTCTTT. Amino acids: CASSLGDSPNTEAFF.

This clone was detected only a few times. The junction differs from germline at one of its ends, possibly a read error. The chain joins TRBV7-7 to TRBJ2-2; 8 bases are a match to TRBD2. Germline CDR1 and CDR2: SSHAT and FNYEAQ (reference sequence). This CDR3 has 15 amino acids. DNA of the CDR3: TGTGCTAGCAGCCCAGCGGGAGTTAACACCGGGGAGCTGTTTTTT. Encoded protein: CASSPAGVNTGELFF.

The chain couples TRBV7-2 to TRBJ2-7, with a possible D match to TRBD1 (5 bases). V lost 6 bases and J 3 bases, leaving 12 bases between the germline ends. Germline V gene data show CDR1 as SGHTA and CDR2 as FQGNSA. This CDR3 is built from 13 residues. For the CDR3, the DNA is TGTGCCAGCAGATCGACAGATATCTACGAGCAGTACTTC. Protein sequence: CASRSTDIYEQYF.

The V gene is TRBV6-5, the J gene TRBJ2-5; 9 bases align to TRBD1. Trimming cost V 0 bases and J 3 bases; bases outside gene matches: 2. Germline V gives CDR1 MNHEY, CDR2 SVGAGI. The CDR3 loop spans 15 amino acids. The DNA for the CDR3 is TGTGCCAGCAGTTACTCCCGGGACAGGGAAGAGACCCAGTACTTC. Translation gives CASSYSRDREETQYF.

This chain joins TRBV28 and TRBJ2-7, with D possibly TRBD2 on 6 matching bases. Trimming removed 6 bases at V and 3 bases at J, with 15 bases between. The germline gives CDR1 MDHEN, CDR2 SYDVKM. CDR3 length equals 14 residues. The CDR3, as DNA: TGTGCCAGCAGCCCGCGGGGTTTTCACTACGAGCAGTACTTC. Translation: CASSPRGFHYEQYF.

The chain links TRBV6-6 to TRBJ1-5; D perhaps matches TRBD1 (5 bases). Trimming cost V 5 bases and J 10 bases, with 9 bases left between them. The CDR3 contains 11 residues. Germline V gene lookup returns CDR1 MNHNY and CDR2 SVGAGI (reference sequence). The CDR3 region has the DNA TGTGCCAGCAGTCCAGGGCCCCCCCAGCATTTT. Its translation is CASSPGPPQHF.

The chain recombines TRBV5-1 with TRBJ2-7, with TRBD2 matching over 7 bases. The germline gives CDR1 SGHRS, CDR2 YFSETQ. This CDR3 region has 15 residues. The J segment lost 7 bases and the V segment lost 0 bases, leaving 10 bases of the junction unmatched. DNA for the CDR3: TGCGCCAGCAGCTTGGATAGCGGGCGGAGTGGTGAGCAGTACTTC. Translating it yields CASSLDSGRSGEQYF.

V usage is TRBV28 and J usage is TRBJ2-3; D is unclear. This CDR3 is 14 amino acids long. The V gene lost 4 bases and the J gene lost 0 bases, with 8 bases spanning the gap. CDR1 is MDHEN, CDR2 SYDVKM, per germline. CDR3 protein: CASSSPPSTDTQYF. In nucleotides, the CDR3 is TGTGCCAGCAGTTCTCCCCCTAGCACAGATACGCAGTATTTT.

The rearrangement joins TRBV16 to TRBJ1-5; 8 bases are shared with TRBD1. J lost 6 bases, V lost 2 bases, and 0 bases had no gene match. The CDR3 runs to 13 residues. CDR1 and CDR2 (germline): KGHSY, FQNENV. Here the CDR3 DNA reads TGTGCCAGCAGCCAAGACAGGGGTCAGCCCCAGCATTTT. Protein product: CASSQDRGQPQHF. The full variable domain, its missing parts supplied by reference TRBV16 and TRBJ1-5, is GEEVAQTPKHLVRGEGQKAKLYCAPIKGHSYVFWYQQVLKNEFKFLISFQNENVFDETGMPKERFSAKCLPNSPCSLEIQATKLEDSAVYFCASSQDRGQPQHFGDGTRLSIL.

As regards this clone: This CDR3 is also generated by other DNA sequences in the sample. V usage is TRBV5-1 and J usage is TRBJ2-7, with TRBD2 matching over 8 bases. This CDR3 is 15 amino acids long. Looked up from germline, CDR1 is SGHRS and CDR2 is YFSETQ. V shed 1 base, J shed 4 bases, and the junction held 7 bases outside the gene matches. The CDR3 coding sequence is TGCGCCAGCAGCTTGACGGCGGGAGGCGGATACGAGCAGTACTTC. It encodes CASSLTAGGGYEQYF.

V usage is TRBV6-6 and J usage is TRBJ1-2, with a weak D call TRBD1 (5 bases). The germline V gene encodes CDR1 MNHNY and CDR2 SVGAGI (reference sequence). The CDR3 spans 13 residues. V lost 2 bases, J lost 8 bases, and 12 bases lay in between. CDR3 residues: CASSYEGVGGYTF. The DNA for the CDR3 is TGTGCCAGCAGTTACGAAGGGGTTGGCGGCTACACCTTC.

The chain recombines TRBV7-9 with TRBJ2-7; 10 nucleotides agree with TRBD2. The junction had 13 bases not matched to a gene; V was cut back by 4 bases and J by 1 base. Germline assignment: CDR1 SEHNR and CDR2 FQNEAQ (reference sequence). The CDR3 is 18 amino acids. The CDR3 DNA reads TGTGCCAGCAGCTACCTAGCGGGAGTCCCGGGAAGGTCCTACGAGCAGTACTTC. This codes for CASSYLAGVPGRSYEQYF.

The V gene is TRBV19, the J gene TRBJ2-1; the match to TRBD1 covers 9 bases. This CDR3 has 14 amino acids. The junction had 7 bases not matched to a gene; V was cut back by 4 bases and J by 9 bases. Germline-derived CDR1 and CDR2 are LNHDA and SQIVND (reference sequence). Here the CDR3 DNA reads TGTGCCAGTAGTACGGGACAGGGTTACGGTGAGCAGTTCTTC. Translated, it gives CASSTGQGYGEQFF.

This chain uses TRBV28 with TRBJ2-4, with no clear D. Germline CDR1 is MDHEN and CDR2 is SYDVKM. The CDR3 runs to 11 residues. The ends were cut back, 2 bases at V and 9 bases at J, with 5 bases in the middle. CDR3 residues: CASSLTSIQYF. CDR3 bases: TGTGCCAGCAGTTTAACAAGCATTCAGTACTTC. The variable domain in full, completed from reference TRBV28 and TRBJ2-4, reads DVKVTQSSRYLVKRTGEKVFLECVQDMDHENMFWYRQDPGLGLRLIYFSYDVKMKEKGDIPEGYSVSREKKERFSLILESASTNQTSMYLCASSLTSIQYFGAGTRLSVL.

V gene TRBV5-3 combines with J gene TRBJ2-4; no firm D call. TRBV5-3 is sorted into the ORF group, with uncertain function. The V end was cut by 4 bases, the J end by 0 bases, with 14 bases between. This CDR3 spans 16 amino acids. CDR3 DNA: TGTGCCAGAAGCCCCCTACTGCCGCTAGCCAAAAACATTCAGTACTTC. It codes for CARSPLLPLAKNIQYF.

This chain uses TRBV28 with TRBJ2-1; 10 nucleotides align to TRBD2. The junction had 12 bases not matched to a gene; V was cut back by 7 bases and J by 0 bases. CDR1 MDHEN and CDR2 SYDVKM come from the germline V gene. The CDR3 extends over 18 amino acids. CDR3 region: CASNHLGLARSSYNEQFF. The DNA for the CDR3 is TGTGCCAGCAACCACCTGGGACTAGCGCGTAGCTCCTACAATGAGCAGTTCTTC.

The chain employs TRBV6-1 and TRBJ2-3; 8 bases line up with TRBD2. The CDR3 has 15 residues. Losses at the gene ends were 3 bases for V and 3 bases for J; bases not matched to a gene: 5. Looked up from germline, CDR1 is MNHNS and CDR2 is SASEGT. The CDR3 sequence: CASSDQGLGTDTQYF. CDR3 nucleotide sequence: TGTGCCAGCAGTGATCAGGGACTAGGTACAGATACGCAGTATTTT.

The chain recombines TRBV10-3 with TRBJ2-3, with TRBD1 matching 7 bases. With 7 bases clipped from V and 6 bases from J, the junction kept 10 bases outside the gene matches. The CDR3 length is 14 residues. The V gene's germline CDR1 is ENHRY and CDR2 SYGVKD. This CDR3 is CAINRQGFRDTQYF. Here the CDR3 DNA reads TGTGCCATCAACCGACAGGGATTTAGGGATACGCAGTATTTT.